A selection of T cell receptor beta chains follows, all from one sample in a study of neurological immune-mediated disorders. TCRdb called the 5' RACE reads again in MiXCR, with one record for every CDR3 protein. The table lists 66,000 or so distinct CDR3 sequences, roughly 5% of them singletons, with about 2.6% in the top ten. The sequencing sample was made of PBMCs. These receptors originate from a woman aged 25 to 39 with multiple sclerosis. CDR3s include the opening cysteine and the closing phenylalanine or tryptophan. Each record gives: V gene, CDR3 protein.

TRBV20-1,CSAREAGNSYEQYF
TRBV20-1,CSARAPTGLYGYTF
TRBV12-3/TRBV12-4,CASSFLHQEGKLFF
TRBV2,CASSPRVGNSPLHF
TRBV18,CASSPLGTGVLPLHF
TRBV5-8,CASSEGTGYGYTF
TRBV20-1,CSARDRSGGALDTQYF
TRBV11-2,CASSLTSSDTQYF
TRBV7-8,CASSFRTPGNGELFF
TRBV9,CASSVGNYYPTVDPDNEQFF
TRBV5-1,CASSPGQGARWTEAFF
TRBV27,CASGGDRGGGNQPQNF
TRBV7-9,CASSPGTGEIAPTSSTF
TRBV7-6,CASSLVTSGGETQYF
TRBV20-1,CSASRNTQGNEQFF
TRBV20-1,CSAGDRESSYGYTF
TRBV4-1,CASSPVRGSGNEQFF
TRBV4-1,CASSQVTSGAYEQYF
TRBV2,CATVGGPSYEQYF
TRBV3-1,CASSQVTGGSLAEAFF
TRBV5-1,CASSLPGEDTQYF
TRBV5-4,CASSLRTWDTGELFF
TRBV3-1,CASSHTGLGANVLTF
TRBV20-1,CSAVGDSGYEQYF
TRBV27,CASSLSGGSYNEQFF
TRBV4-1,CASSQTSEKLFF
TRBV5-4,CASSGTGGDSPLHF
TRBV20-1,CSAPPSGRGEQYF
TRBV20-1,CSARVLWLNYGYTF
TRBV18,CASSPGIYTEAFF
TRBV20-1,CSARDAGEAAPLHF
TRBV3-1,CASSRSDSTDTQYF
TRBV4-2,CASSPGLAGIQETQYF
TRBV20-1,CSARGGQGINQPQNF
TRBV20-1,CSALDRANSNYGYTF
TRBV4-2,CASSRRGSGNEQFF
TRBV5-1,CASSPGRAGETEAFF
TRBV5-1,CASSLDAGDEQYF
TRBV7-8,CASRLGSSNQPQNF
TRBV12-3/TRBV12-4,CASSLTGPAYEQYF
TRBV3-1,CASSPLNYEQYF
TRBV27,CASSLSGETGRYTEAFF
TRBV5-6,CASSYRGGPDTQYF
TRBV20-1,CSARGLAGDPQETQYF
TRBV6-5,CASSYSIGYNSPLHF
TRBV20-1,CSASNGQVDPTNEKLFF